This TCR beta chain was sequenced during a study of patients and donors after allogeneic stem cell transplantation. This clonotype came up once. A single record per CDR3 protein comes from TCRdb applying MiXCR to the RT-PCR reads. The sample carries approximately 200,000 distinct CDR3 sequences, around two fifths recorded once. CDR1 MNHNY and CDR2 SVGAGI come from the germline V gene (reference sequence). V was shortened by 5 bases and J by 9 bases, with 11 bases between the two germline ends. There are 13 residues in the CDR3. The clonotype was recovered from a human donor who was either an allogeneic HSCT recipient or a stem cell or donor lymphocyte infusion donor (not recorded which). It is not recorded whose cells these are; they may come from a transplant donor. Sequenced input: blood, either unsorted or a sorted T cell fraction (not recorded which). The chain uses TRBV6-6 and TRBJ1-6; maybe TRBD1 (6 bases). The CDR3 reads CASSAGEGSPLHF. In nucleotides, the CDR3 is TGTGCCAGCAGTGCAGGGGAGGGTTCACCCCTCCACTTT.